Described below is a single T cell receptor (beta chain) sequence and its context. The antigen is undetermined. These data belong to a study of T cell responses to AZD1222 COVID-19 vaccine. Study background: Second doses were pooled across both intervals (about 4 or about 12 weeks).

This CDR3 contains 17 residues. V shed 4 bases and J 6 bases; nucleotides not matched to a gene: 13. Germline lookup yields CDR1 SGDLS and CDR2 YYNGEE. Broader study findings: Variant regions that are unmutated are reportedly the target of nearly half of spike-specific TCRs. Compared with day 0, the breadth and depth of the Spike-specific TCR repertoire rose significantly after two doses of AZD1222.

Produced via immunoSEQ multiplex PCR; TCRdb's table is partial and in-frame only. In the table there are approximately 180,000 clones, over 75% of which are singletons. The receptor was derived from an adult in good health. The sequences come from peripheral blood, collected on day 0 of AZD1222 vaccination. The chain links TRBV9 to TRBJ1-2; 12 bases are a match to TRBD1. The CDR3 spells CASSTHLRDRGHDGYTF. CDR3 in DNA: TGTGCCAGCAGCACCCACCTCCGGGACAGGGGGCATGATGGCTACACCTTC. Full variable domain (outside the CDR3, taken from reference TRBV9 and TRBJ1-2): DSGVTQTPKHLITATGQRVTLRCSPRSGDLSVYWYQQSLDQGLQFLIQYYNGEERAKGNILERFSAQQFPDLHSELNLSSLELGDSALYFCASSTHLRDRGHDGYTFGSGTRLTVV.